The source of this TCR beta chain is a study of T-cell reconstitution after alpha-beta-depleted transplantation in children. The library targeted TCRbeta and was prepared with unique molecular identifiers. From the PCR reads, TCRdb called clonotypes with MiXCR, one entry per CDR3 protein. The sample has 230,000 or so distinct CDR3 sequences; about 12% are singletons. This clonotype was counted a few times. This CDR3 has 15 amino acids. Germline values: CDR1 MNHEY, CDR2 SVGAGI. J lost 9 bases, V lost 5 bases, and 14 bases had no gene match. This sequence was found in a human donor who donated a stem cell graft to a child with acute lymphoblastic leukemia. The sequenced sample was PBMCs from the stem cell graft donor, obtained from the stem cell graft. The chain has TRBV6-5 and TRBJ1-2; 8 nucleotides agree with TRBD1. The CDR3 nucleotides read TGTGCCAGCAGTCTACAGGGGGGCTTTGGCCCTCGCTACACCTTC. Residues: CASSLQGGFGPRYTF.